This entry features one TCR beta chain sequence. One end of the junction varies from germline; a read error may be responsible. This record comes from a study of blood T cell repertoires in COVID-19. Study details: Collection of acute and convalescent COVID-19 samples took place in the United States, Italy and Spain. Sources were T cells, B-cell-depleted T cells, or PBMCs; the material itself was cDNA or gDNA.

As handled by the study authors: For nucleated cells, counts were estimated from reference gene primer amplification. Repertoires were generated with immunoSEQ multiplex PCR, while TCRdb's copy carries only in-frame clones and drops some. For V, J and clone size, that table is used; D and trimming come from the DNA. The sample has approximately 110,000 clones; around 91% are singletons. The CDR3 covers 18 residues. CDR1 is SGHTA, CDR2 FQGTGA, per germline. The clonotype originates from a woman aged 80 or over with acute or convalescent COVID-19. Sequenced: peripheral blood. The chain uses TRBV7-3 and TRBJ2-2; 9 bases match TRBD1. CDR3 nucleotide sequence: TGTGCCAGCAGCCGCCGGACAGGGGAGTCCCAAAAACACCGGGGAGCTGTTTTT. Its translation is CASSRRTGESQKHRGAVF.